The T cell receptor beta chain under discussion was sequenced for a study of Graves' ophthalmopathy and Graves' hyperthyroidism. General study results and limits: The blood repertoire also included most expanded thyroid clonotypes above 0.001 frequency.

The study excluded patients with other autoimmune diseases, uncontrolled infections, pregnancy or lactation. The authors amplified TCR beta CDR3 regions from RNA transcripts. In the first round, RT-PCR was carried out with HTBI primers, and a multiplex PCR formed the second round. TCRdb reanalysed the multiplex PCR reads using MiXCR and keeps one entry per CDR3 protein. The repertoire holds some 1.1 million distinct CDR3 sequences, with roughly 35% as singletons. CDR3 length equals 16 residues. Germline loops: CDR1 SGHTA, CDR2 FQGTGA. Trimming pared 5 bases from V and 3 bases from J, leaving 19 bases between. This clonotype was counted ten times or more. Antigen: not known.

The chain employs TRBV7-3 and TRBJ2-5; D may correspond to TRBD1 or TRBD2 (6 bases each). Sample: peripheral blood or thyroid tissue (not recorded which). This TCR came from an adult man with Graves' hyperthyroidism. The CDR3 DNA reads TGTGCCAGCAGCAAGACGGGCGGAGGGGGGAAAGAGACCCAGTACTTC. Protein product: CASSKTGGGGKETQYF. Drawing the rest from reference TRBV7-3 and TRBJ2-5, the complete variable domain is GAGVSQTPSNKVTEKGKYVELRCDPISGHTALYWYRQSLGQGPEFLIYFQGTGAADDSGLPNDRFFAVRPEGSVSTLKIQRTERGDSAVYLCASSKTGGGGKETQYFGPGTRLLVL.